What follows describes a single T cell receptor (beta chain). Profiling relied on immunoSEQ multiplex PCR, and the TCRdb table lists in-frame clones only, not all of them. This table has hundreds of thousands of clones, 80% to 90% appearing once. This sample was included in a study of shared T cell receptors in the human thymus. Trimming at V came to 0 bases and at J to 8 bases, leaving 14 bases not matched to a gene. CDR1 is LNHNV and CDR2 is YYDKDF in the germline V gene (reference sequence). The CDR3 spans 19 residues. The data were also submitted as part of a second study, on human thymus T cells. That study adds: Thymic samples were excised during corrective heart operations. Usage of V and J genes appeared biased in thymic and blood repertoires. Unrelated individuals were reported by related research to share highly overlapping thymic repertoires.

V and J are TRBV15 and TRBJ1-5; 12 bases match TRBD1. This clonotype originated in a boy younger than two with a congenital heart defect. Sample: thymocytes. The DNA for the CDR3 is TGTGCCACCAGCAGAGATTCCGATACCGGGACAGGGGGCTTGGAGCCCCAGCATTTT. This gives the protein CATSRDSDTGTGGLEPQHF.